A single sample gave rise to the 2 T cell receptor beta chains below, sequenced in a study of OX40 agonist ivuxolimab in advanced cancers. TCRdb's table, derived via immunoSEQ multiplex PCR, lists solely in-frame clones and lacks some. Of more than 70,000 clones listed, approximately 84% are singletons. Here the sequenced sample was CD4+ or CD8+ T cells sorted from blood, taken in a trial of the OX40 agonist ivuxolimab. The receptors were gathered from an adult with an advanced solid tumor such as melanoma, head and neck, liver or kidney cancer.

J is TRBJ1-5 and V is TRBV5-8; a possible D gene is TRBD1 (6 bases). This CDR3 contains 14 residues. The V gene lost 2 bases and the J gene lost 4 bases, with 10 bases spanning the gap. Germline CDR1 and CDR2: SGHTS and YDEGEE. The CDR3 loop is CASSFRGQNQPQHF. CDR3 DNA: TGTGCCAGCAGCTTCCGGGGACAAAATCAGCCCCAGCATTTT.

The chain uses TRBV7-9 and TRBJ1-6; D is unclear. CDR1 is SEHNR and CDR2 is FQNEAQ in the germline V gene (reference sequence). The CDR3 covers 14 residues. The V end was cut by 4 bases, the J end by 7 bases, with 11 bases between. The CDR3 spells CASSSQLANSPLHF. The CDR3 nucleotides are TGTGCCAGCAGCTCACAGTTAGCCAATTCACCCCTCCACTTT. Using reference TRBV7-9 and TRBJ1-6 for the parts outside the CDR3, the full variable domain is DTGVSQNPRHKITKRGQNVTFRCDPISEHNRLYWYRQTLGQGPEFLTYFQNEAQLEKSRLLSDRFSAERPKGSFSTLEIQRTEQGDSAMYLCASSSQLANSPLHFGNGTRLTVT.